This T cell receptor (beta chain) was documented in a study of OX40 agonist ivuxolimab in advanced cancers. At the level of the study: Partial responses were achieved by three patients: one hepatocellular carcinoma, two cutaneous melanoma. Overall study findings and caveats: Clones of CD4+ and CD8+ blood T cells grew by week 6 at doses of 0.1 to 3.0 mg/kg.

Clones were read by immunoSEQ multiplex PCR, and TCRdb kept only the in-frame ones, dropping some. The sample lists around 64,000 clones, about four fifths occurring once. Concerning this clone: What it recognizes is unknown.

CDR1 and CDR2 (germline): LNHDA, SQIVND (reference sequence). V was trimmed by 5 bases and J by 9 bases, leaving 17 bases between them. This CDR3 has 14 residues. The chain uses TRBV19 and TRBJ1-5; D is perhaps TRBD1 (6 bases). This receptor was obtained from an adult with an advanced solid tumor such as melanoma, head and neck, liver or kidney cancer. The input for sequencing was CD4+ or CD8+ T cells sorted from blood, taken in a trial of the OX40 agonist ivuxolimab. CDR3 in DNA: TGTGCCAGTAGTCAAGGGGGAACAGCGGTGCCCCAGCATTTT. Translating it yields CASSQGGTAVPQHF.